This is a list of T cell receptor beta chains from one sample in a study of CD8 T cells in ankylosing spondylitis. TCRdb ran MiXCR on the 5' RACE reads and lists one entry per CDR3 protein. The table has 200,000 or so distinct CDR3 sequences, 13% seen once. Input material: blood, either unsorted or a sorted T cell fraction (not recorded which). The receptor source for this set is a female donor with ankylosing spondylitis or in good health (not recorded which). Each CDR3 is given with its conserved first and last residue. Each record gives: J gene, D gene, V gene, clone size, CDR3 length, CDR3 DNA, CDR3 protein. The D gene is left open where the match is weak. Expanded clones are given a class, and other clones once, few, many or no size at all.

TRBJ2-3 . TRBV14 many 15 TGTGCCAGCAGCCCAAGGTCGGGCCATACAGATACGCAGTATTTT CASSPRSGHTDTQYF
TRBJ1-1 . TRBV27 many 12 TGTGCCAGCTGGGGTGTGAACACTGAAGCTTTCTTT CASWGVNTEAFF
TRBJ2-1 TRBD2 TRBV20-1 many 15 TGCAGTGCTAGAGATATCGAGCGGGACTACAATGAGCAGTTCTTC CSARDIERDYNEQFF
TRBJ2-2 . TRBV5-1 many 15 TGCGCCAGCAGCTCCAGGTCGGAGAACACCGGGGAGCTGTTTTTT CASSSRSENTGELFF
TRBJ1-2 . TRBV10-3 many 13 TGTGCCATCAGTGAGCTCGGACAGATGGGCTACACCTTC CAISELGQMGYTF
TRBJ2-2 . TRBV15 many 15 TGTGCCACCAGCAGAGCGGGGGCGGGCACCGGGGAGCTGTTTTTT CATSRAGAGTGELFF
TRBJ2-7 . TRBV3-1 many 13 TGTGCCAGCAGCCAAGGTCAAGAGGTCGAGCAGTACTTC CASSQGQEVEQYF
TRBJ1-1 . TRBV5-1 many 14 TGCGCCAGCAGCTTCGGGATACGGGGTCCTGAAGCTTTCTTT CASSFGIRGPEAFF
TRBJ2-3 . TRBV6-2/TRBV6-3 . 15 TGTGCCAGCAGTTACCCGATGGGGAGCACAGATACGCAGTATTTT CASSYPMGSTDTQYF
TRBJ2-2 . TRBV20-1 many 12 TGCAGTGCTAGAATAGCGTCGGGGGAGCTGTTTTTT CSARIASGELFF
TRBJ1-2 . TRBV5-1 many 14 TGCGCCAGCAGCTTGACGGATGGGAACTATGGCTACACCTTC CASSLTDGNYGYTF
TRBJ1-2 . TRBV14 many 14 TGTGCCAGCAGCCAAGCTGGGAGAGACTATGGCTACACCTTC CASSQAGRDYGYTF
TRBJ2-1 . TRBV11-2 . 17 TGTGCCAGCAGTCCTCCGGGCAGGGGACCGTCCTACAATGAGCAGTTCTTC CASSPPGRGPSYNEQFF
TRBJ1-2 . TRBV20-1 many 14 TGCAGTGCTAGAGAGGGAGGATTTAACTATGGCTACACCTTC CSAREGGFNYGYTF
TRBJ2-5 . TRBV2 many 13 TGTGCCAGCAGTGATGGGGTGGGAGAGACCCAGTACTTC CASSDGVGETQYF
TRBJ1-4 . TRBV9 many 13 TGTGCCAGCAGCGCCCTTTTGGGGGAAAAACTGTTTTTT CASSALLGEKLFF
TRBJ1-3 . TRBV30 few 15 TGTGCCTGGAGTGAGAGGGGGGCTTCCCGAAACACCATATATTTT CAWSERGASRNTIYF
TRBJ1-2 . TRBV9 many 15 TGTGCCAGCAGCGTAGAGACCTGGGCTCCCAATGGCTACACCTTC CASSVETWAPNGYTF
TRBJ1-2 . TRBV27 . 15 TGTGCCAGCAGAGAACGCTCCGGGGCCAACTATGGCTACACCTTC CASRERSGANYGYTF
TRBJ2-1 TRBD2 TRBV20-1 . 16 TGCAGTGCCGCAAGGACTAGCGGGAGCTCCTACAATGAGCAGTTCTTC CSAARTSGSSYNEQFF
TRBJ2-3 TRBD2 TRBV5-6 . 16 TGTGCCAGCAGCGGGGCAGTAGCGGGAGGTACAGATACGCAGTATTTT CASSGAVAGGTDTQYF
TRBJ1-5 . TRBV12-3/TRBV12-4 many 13 TGTGCCAGCAGCCGAATACAGTTGGGGCCCCAGCATTTT CASSRIQLGPQHF
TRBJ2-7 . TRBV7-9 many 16 TGTGCCAGCAGCTTATCCCAGGGGGGCACCCCTCACGAGCAGTACTTC CASSLSQGGTPHEQYF
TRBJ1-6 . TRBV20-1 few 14 TGCAGTGCGCGGGGGGGCGGCTTAAATTCACCCCTCCACTTT CSARGGGLNSPLHF
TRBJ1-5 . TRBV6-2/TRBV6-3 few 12 TGTGCCAGCAGTCCACAGGGCCAGCCCCAGCATTTT CASSPQGQPQHF
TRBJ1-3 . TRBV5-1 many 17 TGCGCCAGCAGCTTGGCCTTGGCGGCAAGCTCTGGAAACACCATATATTTT CASSLALAASSGNTIYF
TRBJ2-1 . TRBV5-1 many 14 TGCGCCAGTAACCGGGACCATGAAGTTCGTGAGCAGTTCTTC CASNRDHEVREQFF
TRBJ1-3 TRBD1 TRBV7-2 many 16 TGTGCCAGCAGCTTAGTAGGGCAGGGGGCTGGAAACACCATATATTTT CASSLVGQGAGNTIYF
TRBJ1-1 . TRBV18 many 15 TGTGCCAGCTCACCACGGGGGGAATCGAACACTGAAGCTTTCTTT CASSPRGESNTEAFF
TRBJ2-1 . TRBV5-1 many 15 TGCGCCAGCAGCTCACAACTTGGGTCCTACAATGAGCAGTTCTTC CASSSQLGSYNEQFF
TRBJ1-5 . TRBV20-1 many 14 TGCAGTGCTAGCCGGGCCTCCGTCAATCAGCCCCAGCATTTT CSASRASVNQPQHF
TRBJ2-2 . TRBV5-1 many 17 TGCGCCAGCACCCTCTCCGTCGGGGCGGAGATCACCGGGGAGCTGTTTTTT CASTLSVGAEITGELFF
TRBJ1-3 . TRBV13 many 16 TGTGCCAGCAGCTTGGGCCGGAACCCTAATCGGTACACCATATATTTT CASSLGRNPNRYTIYF
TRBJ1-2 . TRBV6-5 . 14 TGTGCCAGCAGTTACCAGGGCTTGGCCTATGGCTACACCTTC CASSYQGLAYGYTF
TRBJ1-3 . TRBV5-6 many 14 TGTGCCAGCAGCTTGACGGGAGCTGGAAACACCATATATTTT CASSLTGAGNTIYF
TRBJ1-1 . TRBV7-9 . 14 TGTGCCAGCAGCAGGGACGCCCACGGGGTTGAAGCTTTCTTT CASSRDAHGVEAFF
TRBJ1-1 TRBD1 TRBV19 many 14 TGTGCCAGTAGTGTCTACCACTCGACAGGGGAAGCTTTCTTT CASSVYHSTGEAFF
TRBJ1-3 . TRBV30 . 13 TGTGCCTGCGACAGCCGACGCGGAAACACCATATATTTT CACDSRRGNTIYF
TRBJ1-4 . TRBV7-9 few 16 TGTGCCAGCAGCTTCAAAATGTACCGGGAAAAGGAAAAACTGTTTTTT CASSFKMYREKEKLFF
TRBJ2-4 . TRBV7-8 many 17 TGTGCCAGCAGGGCCGGGACACTCGATATGACTAAAAACATTCAGTACTTC CASRAGTLDMTKNIQYF